Shown below are 3 T cell receptor beta chains from a single sample sequenced in a study of graft-versus-host responses after intestinal transplantation. These receptors' antigens are unknown. This table comes from immunoSEQ multiplex PCR, and its TCRdb copy is limited to in-frame clones, with some not included. The sample has about 120,000 clones; 90% to 95% are singletons. This sample comprised unstimulated CD4+ T cells sorted from spleen or lymph node cells, obtained before intestinal transplant. The receptors were sampled from a human donor who received an intestinal transplant.

The V call is TRBV19, the J call TRBJ2-3, with D uncertain. V lost 6 bases and J lost 2, with 9 bases in between. The CDR3 sequence is 13 residues long. CDR1 is LNHDA, CDR2 SQIVND, per germline (reference sequence). The DNA of the CDR3 is TGTGCCAGTAGGGTCACTACCACAGATACGCAGTATTTT. It specifies CASRVTTTDTQYF.

J is TRBJ2-7 and V is TRBV15; D remains ambiguous. With 0 bases removed from V and 6 bases from J, the gap between germline ends came to 12 bases. CDR1 LNHNV and CDR2 YYDKDF come from the germline V gene (reference sequence). This CDR3 has 14 amino acids. This CDR3 is CATSRDRAPPEQYF. CDR3 nucleotides: TGTGCCACCAGCAGAGATCGGGCCCCCCCCGAGCAGTACTTC.

The CDR3 is CASSRGQGAEQYF. The CDR3 region has the DNA TGTGCCAGCAGCCGGGGACAGGGTGCCGAGCAGTACTTC. This sequence joins TRBV7-9 and TRBJ2-7; 9 bases fit TRBD1. The length of the CDR3 is 13 residues. Germline lookup yields CDR1 SEHNR and CDR2 FQNEAQ (reference sequence). J was trimmed by 6 bases and V by 5 bases; bases with no gene match: 5.